The 11 T cell receptor beta chains reported below all come from one sample, sequenced in a study of tumor and adjacent non-tumor tissue in lung cancer. The library came from three nested PCR rounds adapted from ARM-PCR protocols. TCRdb reanalysed the multiplex PCR reads using MiXCR and keeps one entry per CDR3 protein. The data hold 70,000 to 90,000 distinct CDR3 sequences, with roughly 80% observed a single time. The template was RNA from unsorted bulk tissue. The source material was lung tumor tissue. The receptors stem from a woman between 45 and 65 years old with non-small cell lung cancer.

This chain's CDR3 is CSARDTGGILAKNIQYF. In nucleotides, the CDR3 is TGCAGTGCTAGAGATACGGGAGGGATACTAGCCAAAAACATTCAGTACTTC. The chain has TRBV20-1 and TRBJ2-4; TRBD2 matches at 8 bases. The CDR3 covers 17 residues. Germline V gives CDR1 DFQATT, CDR2 SNEGSKA (reference sequence). The V gene end was trimmed by 0 bases and the J gene end by 0 bases; junction bases not matched to a gene: 7.

This clonotype was detected ten times or more. The chain combines TRBV29-1 with TRBJ1-1, with D maybe TRBD1 (5 bases). This CDR3 spans 13 amino acids. Germline CDR1 and CDR2: SQVTM and ANQGSEA. V was trimmed by 4 bases and J by 1 base, leaving 10 bases between them. The CDR3 loop is CSVVGAENTEAFF. In nucleotides, the CDR3 is TGCAGCGTTGTAGGGGCTGAGAACACTGAAGCTTTCTTT.

A single count supports this clonotype. In nucleotides, the CDR3 is TGTGCCAGCAGTTCGGGTACAGGTCTCTCTGGGGCCAACGTCCTGACTTTC. Translation gives CASSSGTGLSGANVLTF. The rearrangement links TRBV28 to TRBJ2-6; D is possibly TRBD1 (5 bases). The CDR3 is 17 residues long. V dropped 4 bases and J dropped 0 bases, with 13 bases sitting between them. CDR1 and CDR2 (germline): MDHEN, SYDVKM.

Details on this clonotype: A much more abundant neighbour one base away suggests this may be a read error. The chain carries TRBV20-1 and TRBJ2-1; 10 bases line up with TRBD2. Germline V gene lookup returns CDR1 DFQATT and CDR2 SNEGSKA (reference sequence). The CDR3 extends over 17 amino acids. As DNA, the CDR3 is TGCAGTGTTAGAGCGGCCCGAGCGGGAGGGCTTTACAATGAGCAGTTCTTC. This codes for CSVRAARAGGLYNEQFF.

Regarding this clonotype: The junction shows a germline mismatch at one end, possibly a read error. The rearrangement joins TRBV6-6 to TRBJ1-4, with 8 positions matching TRBD1. There are 17 residues in the CDR3. CDR1 and CDR2 (germline): MNHNY, SVGAGI (reference sequence). The chain's CDR3 is CVSRLHGTGGFGKKLFF. Here the CDR3 DNA reads TGTGTCAGCAGATTACATGGTACAGGGGGTTTTGGTAAAAAACTGTTTTTT.

This clonotype was observed many times. This chain links TRBV2 with TRBJ1-5; D may be TRBD1 (6 bases). The germline V gene has CDR1 SNHLY and CDR2 FYNNEI. V lost 6 bases and J lost 2, with 20 bases in between. The CDR3 contains 17 residues. The CDR3 DNA reads TGTGCCAGCAGCCCGTGGGGGGTACAGGGTGGCAATCAGCCCCAGCATTTT. It specifies CASSPWGVQGGNQPQHF.

This chain's CDR3 is CASNLPPTGGMNIKAFF. The DNA for the CDR3 is TGTGCCAGCAACCTGCCTCCGACAGGCGGGATGAACATTAAAGCTTTCTTT. This chain links TRBV5-4 with TRBJ1-1; maybe TRBD1 (6 bases). Looked up from germline, CDR1 is SGHNT and CDR2 is YYREEE (reference sequence). This CDR3 is 17 amino acids long. V lost 6 bases and J 9 bases, leaving 30 bases between the germline ends.

The chain has TRBV20-1 and TRBJ1-6, with D unclear. The CDR3 covers 15 residues. Per the germline V gene, CDR1 is DFQATT and CDR2 is SNEGSKA (reference sequence). The V end lost 1 base, the J end lost 10 bases, and 17 bases lay between the germline ends. The CDR3 DNA is TGCAGTGCTAGAGCCGCGAACGGGCCTTACTCACCCCTCCACTTT. Its protein is CSARAANGPYSPLHF.

This clonotype was found once. The chain combines TRBV24-1 with TRBJ2-1; the match to TRBD2 covers 10 bases. After removal of 4 bases from V and 8 bases from J, the junction contained 10 bases not matched to a gene. Germline assignment: CDR1 KGHDR and CDR2 SFDVKD. This CDR3 has 16 amino acids. The CDR3 spells CATSDPGGAGGDEQFF. The DNA of the CDR3 is TGTGCCACCAGTGACCCCGGAGGAGCGGGGGGGGATGAGCAGTTCTTC.

This clonotype has ten or more counts. The CDR3 is CASHGTLNQPQHF. CDR3 sequence (DNA): TGTGCCAGCCATGGCACGCTTAATCAGCCCCAGCATTTT. The chain combines TRBV28 with TRBJ1-5; D call uncertain. V was cut by 8 bases and J by 4 bases, with 12 bases left in between. Germline-derived CDR1 and CDR2 are MDHEN and SYDVKM. The CDR3 is 13 residues long.

Points on this clonotype: The conserved final phenylalanine or tryptophan is absent from the CDR3, which likely points to a read error. The chain recombines TRBV4-1 with TRBJ1-1, with D uncertain. The germline V gene encodes CDR1 MGHRA and CDR2 YSYEKL. This CDR3 comprises 15 residues. The CDR3 loop is CASSQPTLMNTEAFY. The CDR3 DNA follows: TGCGCCAGCAGCCAACCGACTCTAATGAACACCGAAGCTTTCTAT.